This T cell receptor (beta chain) is drawn from a study of blood T cell repertoires in COVID-19. At the level of the study: The samples span acute and convalescent COVID-19 from the United States, Italy and Spain. From T cells, B-cell-depleted T cells, or PBMCs came the material, which was cDNA or gDNA.

In the source study's methods: Amplifying reference gene primers gave estimates of nucleated cell counts. The data were produced by immunoSEQ multiplex PCR, yet TCRdb's version contains in-frame clones alone and is incomplete. Clone size and the V and J calls come from that table; the DNA yielded D and trimming. The data show approximately 31,000 clones, roughly 89% seen once. V trimming: 4 bases; J trimming: 6 bases; junction bases outside the gene matches: 7. CDR3 length: 13 amino acids. The germline V gene encodes CDR1 SGHDT and CDR2 YYEEEE. The source of this sequence is a man aged 60-69 years with active COVID-19. The chain recombines TRBV5-6 with TRBJ2-7; 7 nucleotides align to TRBD2. The sequenced sample was peripheral blood. The CDR3 region is CASSQGLKAEQYF. In DNA form, the CDR3 reads TGTGCCAGCAGCCAGGGACTAAAGGCCGAGCAGTACTTC.